This T cell receptor (beta chain) is drawn from a study of T cells in Graves' hyperthyroidism and ophthalmopathy. Template material for amplifying TCR beta CDR3 regions consisted of RNA transcripts. Carried out on the TCR CDR3, a first-round RT-PCR used the HTBI primer set. TCRdb redid the calling of the multiplex PCR reads with MiXCR, one entry per CDR3 protein. The sample lists 450,000 to 600,000 distinct CDR3 sequences, about 20% occurring once. This CDR3 is 12 amino acids long. CDR1 is KGHSH, CDR2 LQKENI, per germline. V was trimmed by 6 bases and J by 8 bases, leaving 13 bases between them. The table lists this clonotype with many counts.

The V and J genes are TRBV18 and TRBJ1-2, with unresolved D. The receptor's source is a man in his forties with Graves' ophthalmopathy. The sample comprised blood. CDR3 sequence (DNA): TGTGCCAGCTCGCCTATGGGCCAGGGCTACACCTTC. Translation: CASSPMGQGYTF.